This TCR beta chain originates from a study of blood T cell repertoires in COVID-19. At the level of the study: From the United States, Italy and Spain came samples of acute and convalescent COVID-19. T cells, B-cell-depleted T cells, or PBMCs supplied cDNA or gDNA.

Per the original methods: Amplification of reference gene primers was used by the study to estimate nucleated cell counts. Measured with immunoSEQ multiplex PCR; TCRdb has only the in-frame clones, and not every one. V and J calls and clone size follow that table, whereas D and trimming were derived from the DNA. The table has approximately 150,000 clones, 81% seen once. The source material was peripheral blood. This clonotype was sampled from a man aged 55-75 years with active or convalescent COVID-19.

The CDR3 spells CASSEMEGQPQHF. CDR3 in DNA: TGTGCCAGCAGTGAGATGGAGGGTCAGCCCCAGCATTTT. The rearrangement links TRBV25-1 to TRBJ1-5, with unresolved D. V was trimmed by 3 bases and J by 6 bases, leaving 9 bases between them. CDR3 size: 13 residues. Germline values: CDR1 MGHDK, CDR2 SYGVNS.